One sample yielded the 7 T cell receptor beta chains listed below, sequenced in a study of vaccination and CD4 T cells after COVID-19. Treatment of the sample: approximately nine-day PBMC culture with coronavirus spike peptide pools or control peptides (ViraFEST assay). These TCRs are of unknown antigen specificity. Sequenced with the Oncomine TCR Beta short-read assay was DNA taken from cultured CD4+ T cells. Using its own MiXCR run on the PCR reads, TCRdb lists one record per CDR3 protein. The table records 10,000 or so distinct CDR3 sequences, less than 40% of them present only once. Specimen: cultured CD4+ T cells from blood. These receptors came from a human donor with COVID-19.

This clonotype is hyperexpanded by share. An end of the junction does not agree with germline; a read error may underlie this. The chain is built from TRBV20-1 and TRBJ1-2; D gene uncertain. This CDR3 is built from 14 residues. CDR1 is DFQATT, CDR2 SNEGSKA, per germline (reference sequence). CDR3 in amino acids: CSARDEGGNYGYTF. CDR3 bases: TGCAGTGCCAGAGACGAAGGCGGTAACTATGGCTACACCTTC.

V and J are TRBV18 and TRBJ1-2, with D maybe TRBD1 (6 bases). Per the germline V gene, CDR1 is KGHSH and CDR2 is LQKENI. The CDR3 extends over 14 amino acids. V was clipped by 3 bases and J by 4 bases, with 12 bases between them. The CDR3 DNA sequence: TGTGCCAGCTCACCGTCACGGGACACCTATGGCTACACCTTC. Its protein product is CASSPSRDTYGYTF.

V is TRBV20-1 and J is TRBJ2-5; 15 bases are a match to TRBD2. This CDR3 spans 16 amino acids. In germline, CDR1 is DFQATT, CDR2 SNEGSKA (reference sequence). Trimming took 4 bases from V and 5 from J; bases not matched to a gene: 8. The CDR3 region has the DNA TGCAGTGCTACCCGGACTAGCGGGGGGGCGGGGGAGACCCAGTACTTC. This sequence encodes CSATRTSGGAGETQYF.

The chain is built from TRBV28 and TRBJ2-3, with D perhaps TRBD1 (6 bases). The V end lost 3 bases, the J end lost 7 bases, and 17 bases lay between the germline ends. This CDR3 comprises 15 residues. The V gene's germline CDR1 is MDHEN and CDR2 SYDVKM. CDR3 region: CASSFLRGGLNTQYF. The CDR3 DNA reads TGTGCCAGCAGTTTTCTCAGGGGTGGTTTAAATACGCAGTATTTT.

The chain uses TRBV5-1 and TRBJ1-1, with 9 bases matching TRBD1. V lost 3 bases and J lost 6; bases outside the gene matches: 15. Germline values: CDR1 SGHRS, CDR2 YFSETQ. This CDR3 is 17 amino acids long. The CDR3 sequence is CASSSGRDRASTAEAFF. The CDR3 bases are TGCGCCAGCAGCTCGGGCCGGGACAGGGCCTCCACGGCTGAAGCTTTCTTT.

The rearrangement links TRBV7-3 to TRBJ2-3; D remains unclear. Trimming shortened V by 7 bases and J by 1 base, and 15 bases separated the two germline ends. CDR1 is SGHTA, CDR2 FQGTGA, per germline. The CDR3 runs 15 residues. As DNA, the CDR3 is TGTGCCAGCAACCAACAATCCTCTGGCACAGATACGCAGTATTTT. It yields the protein CASNQQSSGTDTQYF.

The chain couples TRBV19 to TRBJ2-5, with TRBD2 identical over 13 bases. Per germline, CDR1 LNHDA and CDR2 SQIVND (reference sequence). After removal of 0 bases from V and 5 bases from J, the junction contained 9 bases not matched to a gene. The CDR3 is 18 amino acids. CDR3 nucleotides: TGTGCCAGTAGTATAGACGCACCGACTAGCGGGGGGCGGGAGACCCAGTACTTC. This gives the protein CASSIDAPTSGGRETQYF. Looking up the rest from reference TRBV19 and TRBJ2-5 gives the full variable domain: DGGITQSPKYLFRKEGQNVTLSCEQNLNHDAMYWYRQDPGQGLRLIYYSQIVNDFQKGDIAEGYSVSREKKESFPLTVTSAQKNPTAFYLCASSIDAPTSGGRETQYFGPGTRLLVL.